These T cell receptor beta chains were read from a single sample in a study of T-cell memory formation after mild COVID-19. MiXCR, run by TCRdb on the 5' RACE reads, gives a single entry per CDR3 protein. The table has about 540,000 distinct CDR3 sequences, roughly 20% seen once. The sequencing sample was made of PBMCs or a T cell subset sorted from them (not recorded which). These receptors came from an adult woman who had mild COVID-19 (a few samples of this study predate the infection). Cell type and time point are not known. The CDR3 runs from the conserved cysteine through the conserved F or W. Each record gives: clone size, V gene, J gene, D gene, CDR3 DNA, CDR3 protein. A D gene is named only where the DNA matches it firmly. The size of a clone is reported for some rows only, either as once, few or many, or as a class for expanded clones.

abundance: many
v_gene: TRBV7-2
j_gene: TRBJ2-5
d_gene: NA
CDR3nt: TGTGCCAGCAGCTCCCGACGAAGGGGAGGAGAGACCCAGTACTTC
CDR3aa: CASSSRRRGGETQYF

abundance: NA
v_gene: TRBV29-1
j_gene: TRBJ2-5
d_gene: TRBD2
CDR3nt: TGCAGCGTGGCCGCGGGCGGGGGGTCAGAGACCCAGTACTTC
CDR3aa: CSVAAGGGSETQYF

abundance: NA
v_gene: TRBV20-1
j_gene: TRBJ2-7
d_gene: NA
CDR3nt: TGCAGTGCTAGAGATATGTCTTTTCGGGGGGCCAGCTACGAGCAGTACTTC
CDR3aa: CSARDMSFRGASYEQYF

abundance: few
v_gene: TRBV24-1
j_gene: TRBJ2-3
d_gene: NA
CDR3nt: TGTGCCACCAGTGATTGGGTAAACCCAGATACGCAGTATTTT
CDR3aa: CATSDWVNPDTQYF

abundance: NA
v_gene: TRBV20-1
j_gene: TRBJ2-6
d_gene: NA
CDR3nt: TGCAGTGCTCTCTCAGGGAGCACTGGGGCCAACGTCCTGACTTTC
CDR3aa: CSALSGSTGANVLTF

abundance: few
v_gene: TRBV15
j_gene: TRBJ2-5
d_gene: TRBD2
CDR3nt: TGTGCCACCAGCACTCGGACTAGCGGCGAGACCCAGTACTTC
CDR3aa: CATSTRTSGETQYF

abundance: NA
v_gene: TRBV7-6
j_gene: TRBJ2-1
d_gene: TRBD2
CDR3nt: TGTGCCAGCAGCCGGGACTACCTAGGGGAGGCCTACAATGAGCAGTTCTTC
CDR3aa: CASSRDYLGEAYNEQFF

abundance: NA
v_gene: TRBV19
j_gene: TRBJ1-1
d_gene: TRBD1
CDR3nt: TGTGCCAGTAGTACCCCTGGGACAGTGAACACTGAAGCTTTCTTT
CDR3aa: CASSTPGTVNTEAFF

abundance: NA
v_gene: TRBV20-1
j_gene: TRBJ1-6
d_gene: NA
CDR3nt: TGCAGTGCTAGAGAGGACAGAAATTCACCCCTCCACTTT
CDR3aa: CSAREDRNSPLHF

abundance: NA
v_gene: TRBV2
j_gene: TRBJ1-1
d_gene: NA
CDR3nt: TGTGCCAGCAGTGCGAGGGGTGGGAACACTGAAGCTTTCTTT
CDR3aa: CASSARGGNTEAFF

abundance: many
v_gene: TRBV7-6
j_gene: TRBJ2-3
d_gene: TRBD1
CDR3nt: TGTGCCAGCAGCTTAGCGGAGGGGACAGGGTATCAGTATTTT
CDR3aa: CASSLAEGTGYQYF

abundance: NA
v_gene: TRBV7-3
j_gene: TRBJ2-1
d_gene: NA
CDR3nt: TGTGCCAGCAGCTCTGGGATGAGGGCGATCGGGGCCTCCTACAATGAGCAGTTCTTC
CDR3aa: CASSSGMRAIGASYNEQFF

abundance: few
v_gene: TRBV5-1
j_gene: TRBJ2-5
d_gene: TRBD1
CDR3nt: TGCGCCAGCAGCTTGGAGCAGGGGGCTTGGGGAGAGACCCAGTACTTC
CDR3aa: CASSLEQGAWGETQYF

abundance: few
v_gene: TRBV20-1
j_gene: TRBJ2-1
d_gene: NA
CDR3nt: TGCAGTGCTAGCGGTATGGGCTCTAGCCTAGATGAGCAGTTCTTC
CDR3aa: CSASGMGSSLDEQFF

abundance: NA
v_gene: TRBV7-9
j_gene: TRBJ1-1
d_gene: NA
CDR3nt: TGTGCCAGCAGCTTACGATGGACGGGCGAAATTAACACTGAAGCTTTCTTT
CDR3aa: CASSLRWTGEINTEAFF

abundance: few
v_gene: TRBV2
j_gene: TRBJ1-1
d_gene: NA
CDR3nt: TGTGCCAGGGACGGGGGGACTGAAGCTTTCTTT
CDR3aa: CARDGGTEAFF

abundance: NA
v_gene: TRBV4-3
j_gene: TRBJ1-3
d_gene: NA
CDR3nt: TGCGCCAGCAGCCAAGGGAGATTACCTGGAAACACCATATATTTT
CDR3aa: CASSQGRLPGNTIYF

abundance: NA
v_gene: TRBV7-2
j_gene: TRBJ1-1
d_gene: TRBD1
CDR3nt: TGTGCCAGCAGCCTCCCGGGACAGGGTAAGGGGACTGAAGCTTTCTTT
CDR3aa: CASSLPGQGKGTEAFF

abundance: NA
v_gene: TRBV7-9
j_gene: TRBJ2-3
d_gene: NA
CDR3nt: TGTGCCAGCAGCCCGCGGGGGAGGACAGGGACAGATACGCAGTATTTT
CDR3aa: CASSPRGRTGTDTQYF

abundance: NA
v_gene: TRBV20-1
j_gene: TRBJ2-5
d_gene: TRBD2
CDR3nt: TGCAGTGCTCGTGGACTAGCGGGGATGGAGACCCAGTACTTC
CDR3aa: CSARGLAGMETQYF

abundance: NA
v_gene: TRBV12-3/TRBV12-4
j_gene: TRBJ2-3
d_gene: NA
CDR3nt: TGTGCCAGCAGTCCTGGTCTAAAGACGCAGTATTTT
CDR3aa: CASSPGLKTQYF

abundance: NA
v_gene: TRBV7-9
j_gene: TRBJ1-2
d_gene: NA
CDR3nt: TGTGCCAGCAGCCTCCAGGCCGGTATCTATGGCTACACCTTC
CDR3aa: CASSLQAGIYGYTF

abundance: NA
v_gene: TRBV7-6
j_gene: TRBJ2-4
d_gene: TRBD2
CDR3nt: TGTGCCAGCAGCTTAGAGGGACTAACGATTCAGTACTTC
CDR3aa: CASSLEGLTIQYF

abundance: few
v_gene: TRBV5-1
j_gene: TRBJ2-3
d_gene: NA
CDR3nt: TGCGCCAGCAGCGAGGGAAGGAGCACAGATACGCAGTATTTT
CDR3aa: CASSEGRSTDTQYF

abundance: many
v_gene: TRBV27
j_gene: TRBJ2-1
d_gene: TRBD2
CDR3nt: TGTGCCAGCAGTTTAGGGGCGGGGGGCCCCATCGGGTTCTTC
CDR3aa: CASSLGAGGPIGFF

abundance: NA
v_gene: TRBV5-4
j_gene: TRBJ2-3
d_gene: NA
CDR3nt: TGTGCCAGCAGCCCTCGACTAGAAACCACAGATACGCAGTATTTT
CDR3aa: CASSPRLETTDTQYF

abundance: NA
v_gene: TRBV6-5
j_gene: TRBJ2-3
d_gene: TRBD2
CDR3nt: TGTGCCAGCAGTCTGATAGCGGGGGGAGATACGCAGTATTTT
CDR3aa: CASSLIAGGDTQYF

abundance: few
v_gene: TRBV5-1
j_gene: TRBJ2-4
d_gene: NA
CDR3nt: TGCGCCAGCAGCTCAGGGGAAACAAACATTCAGTACTTC
CDR3aa: CASSSGETNIQYF

abundance: few
v_gene: TRBV27
j_gene: TRBJ1-1
d_gene: NA
CDR3nt: TGTGCCAGCAGTTTAAAGTTTCAGCCCCCGACTCGGAACACTGAAGCTTTCTTT
CDR3aa: CASSLKFQPPTRNTEAFF

abundance: few
v_gene: TRBV5-1
j_gene: TRBJ1-2
d_gene: NA
CDR3nt: TGCGCCAGCAGCAAGGACAGATCAGTCTTCGGTGGCTACACCTTC
CDR3aa: CASSKDRSVFGGYTF

abundance: NA
v_gene: TRBV20-1
j_gene: TRBJ1-1
d_gene: NA
CDR3nt: TGCAGTCCCCCGGGGAACACTGAAGCTTTCTTT
CDR3aa: CSPPGNTEAFF

abundance: NA
v_gene: TRBV7-6
j_gene: TRBJ2-2
d_gene: NA
CDR3nt: TGTGCCAGCAGCTTTTTGTCGCGGGACGTTTTCGACACCGGGGAGCTGTTTTTT
CDR3aa: CASSFLSRDVFDTGELFF

abundance: few
v_gene: TRBV29-1
j_gene: TRBJ1-5
d_gene: NA
CDR3nt: TGCAGCGTTGAGGGTCGCAATCAGCCCCAGCATTTT
CDR3aa: CSVEGRNQPQHF

abundance: many
v_gene: TRBV20-1
j_gene: TRBJ2-1
d_gene: TRBD1
CDR3nt: TGCAGTGCCCTACCCCAACAGGGGGCAGTCAATGAGCAGTTCTTC
CDR3aa: CSALPQQGAVNEQFF

abundance: few
v_gene: TRBV7-6
j_gene: TRBJ2-7
d_gene: NA
CDR3nt: TGTGCCAGCAGCTTGCCTCCCCTAGGCGAGCAGTACTTC
CDR3aa: CASSLPPLGEQYF

abundance: NA
v_gene: TRBV7-6
j_gene: TRBJ2-1
d_gene: TRBD2
CDR3nt: TGTGCCAGCAGCTTAGGTATTAGCGGGGGGGCCTACAATGAGCAGTTCTTC
CDR3aa: CASSLGISGGAYNEQFF

abundance: few
v_gene: TRBV9
j_gene: TRBJ1-1
d_gene: NA
CDR3nt: TGTGCCAGCAGTAGACAACTCATGAACACTGAAGCTTTCTTT
CDR3aa: CASSRQLMNTEAFF

abundance: NA
v_gene: TRBV25-1
j_gene: TRBJ1-1
d_gene: TRBD1
CDR3nt: TGTGCCAGCAGTGATCCCGGGACAGGGGACACTGAAGCTTTCTTT
CDR3aa: CASSDPGTGDTEAFF

abundance: few
v_gene: TRBV9
j_gene: TRBJ2-7
d_gene: TRBD2
CDR3nt: TGTGCCAGCAGCCCCCGCAGCGAGGGGACTAGCGGCTCCTACGAGCAGTACTTC
CDR3aa: CASSPRSEGTSGSYEQYF

abundance: few
v_gene: TRBV4-1
j_gene: TRBJ2-7
d_gene: NA
CDR3nt: TGCGCCAGCAGCGACCGGGCCTGGGGCGGCGAGCAGTACTTC
CDR3aa: CASSDRAWGGEQYF

abundance: NA
v_gene: TRBV6-5
j_gene: TRBJ1-4
d_gene: NA
CDR3nt: TGTGCCAGCGGGGACGGTTATAATGAAAAACTGTTTTTT
CDR3aa: CASGDGYNEKLFF

abundance: few
v_gene: TRBV29-1
j_gene: TRBJ1-2
d_gene: NA
CDR3nt: TGCAGCGTTGGGGCAGGGGCTAACTATGGCTACACCTTC
CDR3aa: CSVGAGANYGYTF

abundance: few
v_gene: TRBV29-1
j_gene: TRBJ2-1
d_gene: TRBD2
CDR3nt: TGCAGCGCCAATCTAGCGGGGGGGCGTCGTTACAATGAGCAGTTCTTC
CDR3aa: CSANLAGGRRYNEQFF

abundance: NA
v_gene: TRBV7-8
j_gene: TRBJ2-1
d_gene: NA
CDR3nt: TGTGCCAGCAGCCCCGAGGGAATTGAGCAGTTCTTC
CDR3aa: CASSPEGIEQFF

abundance: few
v_gene: TRBV29-1
j_gene: TRBJ2-1
d_gene: TRBD1
CDR3nt: TGCAGCGTGCAGACAGGGCCCTACAATGAGCAGTTCTTC
CDR3aa: CSVQTGPYNEQFF

abundance: many
v_gene: TRBV7-7
j_gene: TRBJ2-2
d_gene: TRBD1
CDR3nt: TGTGCCAGCAGCTCCCCCCAGGGGGCGAACACCGGGGAGCTGTTTTTT
CDR3aa: CASSSPQGANTGELFF